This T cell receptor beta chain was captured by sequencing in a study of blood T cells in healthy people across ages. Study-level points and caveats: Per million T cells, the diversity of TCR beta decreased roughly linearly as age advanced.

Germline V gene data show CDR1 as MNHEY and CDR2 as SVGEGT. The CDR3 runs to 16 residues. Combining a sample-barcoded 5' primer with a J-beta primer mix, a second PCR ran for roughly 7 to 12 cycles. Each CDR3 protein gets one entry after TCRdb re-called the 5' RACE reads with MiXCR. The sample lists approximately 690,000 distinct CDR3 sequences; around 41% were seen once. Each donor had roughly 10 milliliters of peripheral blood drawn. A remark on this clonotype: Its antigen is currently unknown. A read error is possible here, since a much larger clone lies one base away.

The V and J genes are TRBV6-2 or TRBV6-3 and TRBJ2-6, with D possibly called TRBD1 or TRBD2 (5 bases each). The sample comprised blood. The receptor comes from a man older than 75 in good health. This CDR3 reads CGSSTRGFSGANVLTF. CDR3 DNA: TGTGGCAGCAGTACCCGGGGCTTCTCTGGGGCCAACGTCCTGACTTTC.